The sample holds many counts of the clone carrying this T cell receptor (beta chain). The team produced cDNA through 5'RACE using 10-nucleotide random UMIs. TCRdb reanalysed the 5' RACE reads using MiXCR and keeps one entry per CDR3 protein. The sample lists about 21,000 distinct CDR3 sequences; 17% were seen once. This sample was taken from a study of neurological immune-mediated disorders. Germline CDR1 and CDR2: SEHNR and FQNEAQ (reference sequence). V lost 4 bases and J 9 bases, leaving 10 bases between the germline ends. CDR3 length equals 12 residues. Libraries from sorted cells used about 950,000 T cells (CD4+ or CD8+).

Sequencing input: CD8+ T cells from blood. The clonotype comes from a young woman with multiple sclerosis. The gene calls are TRBV7-9 and TRBJ2-1; TRBD1 is a possible D gene (5 bases). The CDR3 DNA reads as TGTGCCAGCAGCTCAGGGTTGGGTGAGCAGTTCTTC. It encodes CASSSGLGEQFF.